The present entry profiles one T cell receptor (beta chain) with its context. This clonotype was observed a few times. It has no known antigen specificity. No much larger clonotype is one base removed from it; base qualities were not supplied. Receptor libraries were prepared by 3' RACE. To correct PCR amplification bias, TCR libraries were generated from RNA with a 3' RACE protocol that used unique molecular identifiers. As many as 12 amplicon libraries were pooled and then sequenced on an Illumina MiSeq using v2 2x250 paired-end chemistry. For the original study's pipeline: Reads were processed with Decombinator for assignment of V and J genes and CDR3, and barcode-based correction of errors and PCR bias was applied. Repertoires were subsampled to equal depth before Gini coefficients were calculated with the R ineq package. GLIPH, Hamming distance and a shared triplet metric were used to assess CDR3 similarity. Using fastp at Q25 and MiXCR, TCRdb reprocessed the public reads and kept productive beta chains. Rows merge per CDR3 protein into single entries with the most common DNA and genes. These V and J calls are TCRdb output, not the study's own analysis. The sample yields about 89,000 distinct CDR3 sequences; 6% to 8.5% were counted once. The top ten hold around 1.1% of the sample.

The data were obtained in a study of HIV-infected children after antiretroviral therapy interruption (dated by TCRdb to the late 2010s). In the study overall: Eight children, all with CD4+ count above 500 and viral load below 50 copies/ml, were included, of whom four were on planned treatment interruption and four were on continuous treatment. The interruption group had a median age of approximately 10 years, and the continuous treatment group had a median age of around 8 years. Most participating children had recorded exposure to EBV and CMV. Interruption-arm samples came from week 0, week 12, end of interruption (week 24 or 48), and about 3 years after study end. Continuous-treatment samples were analyzed from corresponding weeks 0, 48 and 150. Alongside measurements of thymic output, the study compared TCR repertoires of children on planned treatment interruption with TCR repertoires of children on continuous antiretroviral treatment.

The V and J ends are trimmed by 0 bases and 5 bases, leaving 11 bases between them. The CDR3 goes from the cysteine to the phenylalanine over 15 residues. Solely the CDR3 DNA is kept, with 45 bases framed from the first base. From the germline V gene, CDR1 is ENHRY and CDR2 is SYGVKD. The sample's treatment or condition label is to be understood as: PENTA 11 planned treatment interruption arm or continuous ART arm. The participants, all children from the United Kingdom aged 2 to 15 years, had been on at least three-drug ART for a minimum of 24 weeks. Cryopreserved PBMCs with at least 5 million viable cells were required; a handful of candidate patients were excluded for low viable PBMC yield. Using a FACSAria III cell sorter, naive CD4+ CD45RA+ CD45RO- T cells were FACS-sorted out of thawed PBMCs. After sorting, cells were fixed, and RNA was extracted with the RNeasy FFPE kit and then with the RNeasy Micro kit.

Overall results and qualifications from the work: In naive CD4+ repertoires of PTI patients, reduced CDR3 sharing between time points was observed after interruption began, whereas many sequences were found to be shared between end of interruption and 3 years later. Minor non-naive CD45RA+ populations such as EMRA or stem memory cells might have been included among the sorted CD45RA+ naive cells. The small number of patients is a limitation of the study, so the data should be interpreted with caution. The naive CD4+ Gini coefficient rose by the end of treatment interruption, suggesting clonal expansion, and returned to baseline by 3 years.

This TCR was recovered from a pool of human donors with HIV. The sample consisted of CD45RA+ CD4+ T cells from PBMCs, pooled from several time points, taken from a donor given antiretroviral therapy, either interrupted or continuous. In the paper's terms, the cell subset or site label means: naive CD4+ CD45RA+ CD45RO- T cells. Rearrangement joined TRBV10-3 to TRBJ1-5, and possibly TRBD1, on 5 matching bases. The nucleotides are TGTGCCATCAGTGAGTCGGGCAGGGTGGATCAGCCCCAGCATTTT. This sequence encodes CAISESGRVDQPQHF.